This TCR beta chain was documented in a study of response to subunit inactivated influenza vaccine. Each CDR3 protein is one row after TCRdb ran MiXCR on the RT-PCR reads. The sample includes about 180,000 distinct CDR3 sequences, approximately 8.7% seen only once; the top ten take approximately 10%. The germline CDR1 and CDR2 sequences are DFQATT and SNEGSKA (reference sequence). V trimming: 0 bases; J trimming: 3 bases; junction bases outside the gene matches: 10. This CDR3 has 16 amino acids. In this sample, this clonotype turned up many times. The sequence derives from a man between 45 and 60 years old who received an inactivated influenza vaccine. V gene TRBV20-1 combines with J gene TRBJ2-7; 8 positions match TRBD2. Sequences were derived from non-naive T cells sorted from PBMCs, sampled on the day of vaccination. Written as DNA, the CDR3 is TGCAGTGCTAGAGATTCCTATTCGGGAGGGCTCTACGAGCAGTACTTC. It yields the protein CSARDSYSGGLYEQYF.